The rows below give T cell receptor beta chains drawn from one sample of a study of human T cells and chemical hapten exposure. From the RACE reads, TCRdb called clonotypes with MiXCR, one entry per CDR3 protein. The repertoire has around 360,000 distinct CDR3 sequences, about 6.9% of them found once; the top ten carry 4.5% to 6%. The material was whole blood, obtained in connection with sensitization to the hapten diphenylcyclopropenone (DPC). These receptors were obtained from a woman under 30 with alopecia areata. Some clones in this sample may be carry-over from other donors' samples. Each CDR3 is given with its conserved first and last residue. Each record gives: V gene, clone size, D gene, J gene, CDR3 DNA, CDR3 protein. A D gene is named only where the DNA matches it firmly. A row's size may be missing; if present it is once, few, many or a size class.

v_gene: TRBV2; abundance: many; d_gene: .; j_gene: TRBJ1-1; CDR3nt: TGTGCCAGCAACGTGGCCACTGAAGCTTTCTTT; CDR3aa: CASNVATEAFF
v_gene: TRBV19; abundance: few; d_gene: TRBD2; j_gene: TRBJ2-3; CDR3nt: TGTGCCAGTAGTCCGACGAATAGCGGGAGGAGAGATACGCAGTATTTT; CDR3aa: CASSPTNSGRRDTQYF
v_gene: TRBV7-9; abundance: .; d_gene: .; j_gene: TRBJ2-2; CDR3nt: TGTGCCAGCAGCTCGGACGGTCCCACCGGGGAGCTGTTTTTT; CDR3aa: CASSSDGPTGELFF
v_gene: TRBV7-9; abundance: .; d_gene: .; j_gene: TRBJ2-1; CDR3nt: TGTGCCAGCAGCAAACGGGACATCGAGAAGTTCTTC; CDR3aa: CASSKRDIEKFF
v_gene: TRBV20-1; abundance: .; d_gene: .; j_gene: TRBJ2-2; CDR3nt: TGCAGTGCTAGAGATTTAGGCACCGGGGAGCTGTTTTTT; CDR3aa: CSARDLGTGELFF
v_gene: TRBV7-2; abundance: many; d_gene: .; j_gene: TRBJ1-2; CDR3nt: TGTGCCAGCACGTCAGGGACGGGGGGTTATGGCTACACCTTC; CDR3aa: CASTSGTGGYGYTF
v_gene: TRBV7-8; abundance: many; d_gene: TRBD2; j_gene: TRBJ2-1; CDR3nt: TGTGCCAGCAGCTTATTCGGGGGGGCCGGCTTACCCAATGAGCAGTTCTTC; CDR3aa: CASSLFGGAGLPNEQFF
v_gene: TRBV28; abundance: many; d_gene: .; j_gene: TRBJ1-2; CDR3nt: TGTGCCAGCAGTTTATTCCGGGGATACGGCTACACCTTC; CDR3aa: CASSLFRGYGYTF
v_gene: TRBV5-1; abundance: .; d_gene: .; j_gene: TRBJ1-1; CDR3nt: TGCGCCAGCAGCTTCGGCCCCCGCGGGGCGAACACTGAAGCTTTCTTT; CDR3aa: CASSFGPRGANTEAFF
v_gene: TRBV2; abundance: few; d_gene: .; j_gene: TRBJ2-2; CDR3nt: TGTGCCAGCGGCAGGGAAAGGATAGGCACCGGGGAGCTGTTTTTT; CDR3aa: CASGRERIGTGELFF
v_gene: TRBV20-1; abundance: few; d_gene: .; j_gene: TRBJ2-3; CDR3nt: TGCAGTGCTATAGACATGGGGCCGACAGATACGCAGTATTTT; CDR3aa: CSAIDMGPTDTQYF
v_gene: TRBV7-9; abundance: few; d_gene: .; j_gene: TRBJ1-2; CDR3nt: TGTGCCAGCAGTGGAGGCAAGGATTATGGCTACACCTTC; CDR3aa: CASSGGKDYGYTF
v_gene: TRBV24-1; abundance: many; d_gene: .; j_gene: TRBJ1-1; CDR3nt: TGTGCCACCAGTGCTGGGGGAGAGAACACTGAAGCTTTCTTT; CDR3aa: CATSAGGENTEAFF
v_gene: TRBV4-2; abundance: few; d_gene: TRBD2; j_gene: TRBJ2-5; CDR3nt: TGTGCCAGCAGCCAAGATTGGGGGTTCGGTAGCGGGACCAAAGAGACCCAGTACTTC; CDR3aa: CASSQDWGFGSGTKETQYF
v_gene: TRBV6-5; abundance: few; d_gene: .; j_gene: TRBJ2-2; CDR3nt: TGTGCCAGCAGAGTATACTTGGAGGACACCGGGGAGCTGTTTTTT; CDR3aa: CASRVYLEDTGELFF
v_gene: TRBV27; abundance: .; d_gene: .; j_gene: TRBJ1-2; CDR3nt: TGTGCCAGCAGGTCGGGACGGTTGAATGGCTACACCTTC; CDR3aa: CASRSGRLNGYTF
v_gene: TRBV3-1; abundance: few; d_gene: .; j_gene: TRBJ2-1; CDR3nt: TGTGCCAGCAGCCAATCAGGGTTATGGAATGAGCAGTTCTTC; CDR3aa: CASSQSGLWNEQFF
v_gene: TRBV5-1; abundance: .; d_gene: .; j_gene: TRBJ2-7; CDR3nt: TGCGCCAGCAGCTTGGCCATGGGTCTTCAATCCTCCTCCTACGAGCAGTACTTC; CDR3aa: CASSLAMGLQSSSYEQYF
v_gene: TRBV7-2; abundance: .; d_gene: .; j_gene: TRBJ1-6; CDR3nt: TGTGCCAGCAGCCTTGACAGTAAAGGATTGTGGAATTCACCCCTCCACTTT; CDR3aa: CASSLDSKGLWNSPLHF
v_gene: TRBV6-1; abundance: few; d_gene: .; j_gene: TRBJ2-3; CDR3nt: TGTGCCAGCAGTGACCGGGACGGCCCGACAGATACGCAGTATTTT; CDR3aa: CASSDRDGPTDTQYF
v_gene: TRBV11-2; abundance: few; d_gene: TRBD1; j_gene: TRBJ2-2; CDR3nt: TGTGCCAGCAGCACGGGACAGGTGAACACCGGGGAGCTGTTTTTT; CDR3aa: CASSTGQVNTGELFF
v_gene: TRBV14; abundance: few; d_gene: TRBD1; j_gene: TRBJ1-2; CDR3nt: TGTGCCAGCAGCTACACCGGACAGGGCGATGGCTACACCTTC; CDR3aa: CASSYTGQGDGYTF
v_gene: TRBV10-3; abundance: .; d_gene: .; j_gene: TRBJ2-3; CDR3nt: TGTGCCATCAGTGATAATGGGCCTCGCACAGATACGCAGTATTTT; CDR3aa: CAISDNGPRTDTQYF
v_gene: TRBV12-3/TRBV12-4; abundance: .; d_gene: .; j_gene: TRBJ2-1; CDR3nt: TGTGCCAGCAGAGGGACACCTCGATACAATGAGCAGTTCTTC; CDR3aa: CASRGTPRYNEQFF
v_gene: TRBV4-3; abundance: .; d_gene: .; j_gene: TRBJ2-1; CDR3nt: TGCGCCAGCAGCCAAGATTACAGGGAAAGCTACAATGAGCAGTTCTTC; CDR3aa: CASSQDYRESYNEQFF
v_gene: TRBV5-4; abundance: .; d_gene: .; j_gene: TRBJ1-6; CDR3nt: TGTGCCAGCAGCTCCCCACGCCCGGGCGATTCACCCCTCCACTTT; CDR3aa: CASSSPRPGDSPLHF
v_gene: TRBV11-2; abundance: few; d_gene: .; j_gene: TRBJ2-1; CDR3nt: TGTGCCAGCAGCTTTGGCGGGGCGGGGAATGAGCAGTTCTTC; CDR3aa: CASSFGGAGNEQFF
v_gene: TRBV7-2; abundance: medium-sized; d_gene: .; j_gene: TRBJ2-3; CDR3nt: TGTGCCAGCAGCTTACCCCCAGCAGATACGCAGTATTTT; CDR3aa: CASSLPPADTQYF
v_gene: TRBV6-1; abundance: many; d_gene: .; j_gene: TRBJ1-5; CDR3nt: TGTGCCAGCAGTGACAGGGGCCCTAGCAATCAGCCCCAGCATTTT; CDR3aa: CASSDRGPSNQPQHF